Following are 17 T cell receptor beta chains from one sample sequenced in a study of CD8+CD57+ T cells in acquired aplastic anemia. Patients who underwent sequencing had shown CD8+CD57+ cell expansion by flow cytometry. TCR beta VDJ and CDR3 profiles were obtained from a genomic DNA template. TCRdb itself ran the reads through MiXCR, one entry per CDR3 protein. This table holds about 180,000 distinct CDR3 sequences, roughly 65% found once. The sample consisted of sorted CD4+, CD8+, or CD8+CD57+ T cells (not recorded which) from PBMCs. These receptors originate from a human donor with aplastic anemia.

This clonotype has ten or more counts. This chain links TRBV27 with TRBJ1-1, with a tentative D call TRBD1 (6 bases). This CDR3 comprises 13 residues. Deletions cut 6 bases from V and 6 bases from J, with 14 bases between. Germline V gene data show CDR1 as MNHEY and CDR2 as SMNVEV (reference sequence). The CDR3 DNA follows: TGTGCCAGCAGCAGGGGAGAGGGGTCTGAAGCTTTCTTT. It is translated as CASSRGEGSEAFF.

The V gene is TRBV10-3, the J gene TRBJ2-6; D is ambiguous. The CDR3 loop spans 17 amino acids. V was cut by 0 bases and J by 0 bases, with 9 bases left in between. Germline-derived CDR1 and CDR2 are ENHRY and SYGVKD. The CDR3 DNA reads as TGTGCCATCAGTGAGTCGAAGGCGGCCTCTGGGGCCAACGTCCTGACTTTC. Its translation: CAISESKAASGANVLTF.

The V call is TRBV5-1, the J call TRBJ1-3, with TRBD1 as a possible D gene (5 bases). Germline CDR1 reads SGHRS; CDR2 reads YFSETQ. This CDR3 is built from 17 residues. The ends were cut back, 4 bases at V and 0 bases at J, with 17 bases in the middle. The CDR3 DNA reads TGCGCCAGCAGCCCCCAGGGAACACTGCTCTCTGGAAACACCATATATTTT. Its translation: CASSPQGTLLSGNTIYF.

This clonotype was picked up a small number of times. The chain uses TRBV15 and TRBJ1-5, with a tentative D call TRBD1 (5 bases). Trimming removed 3 bases from V and 4 bases from J, with 16 bases in between. Germline loops: CDR1 LNHNV, CDR2 YYDKDF (reference sequence). The CDR3 covers 16 residues. The chain's CDR3 is CATSRDPGRKNQPQHF. For the CDR3, the DNA is TGTGCCACCAGCAGGGACCCGGGACGCAAAAATCAGCCCCAGCATTTT.

The J gene is TRBJ2-5, the V gene TRBV2; 11 nucleotides agree with TRBD1. CDR1 is SNHLY and CDR2 is FYNNEI in the germline V gene. This CDR3 comprises 16 residues. The V segment lost 5 bases and the J segment 2 bases; nucleotides outside the gene matches: 7. As DNA, the CDR3 is TGTGCCAGCAGTCATAGGACAGGGGGCTTACAAGAGACCCAGTACTTC. It translates to CASSHRTGGLQETQYF.

This sequence joins TRBV19 and TRBJ2-3; 7 bases map to TRBD2. After removal of 8 bases from V and 2 bases from J, the junction contained 7 bases not matched to a gene. The CDR3 runs to 14 residues. Looked up from germline, CDR1 is LNHDA and CDR2 is SQIVND (reference sequence). For the CDR3, the DNA is TGTGCCAGTTCGGGAGGATGGAACACAGATACGCAGTATTTT. This codes for CASSGGWNTDTQYF.

This clonotype appeared once. The chain uses TRBV7-2 and TRBJ2-7; the D gene is possibly TRBD2 (5 bases). The CDR3 has 15 residues. V lost 5 bases and J lost 3, with 17 bases in between. Germline V gives CDR1 SGHTA, CDR2 FQGNSA. The CDR3: CASSQLTSVDYEQYF. CDR3 in DNA: TGTGCCAGCAGCCAACTCACTAGTGTTGACTACGAGCAGTACTTC.

Ten or more counts support this clonotype. The chain couples TRBV9 to TRBJ2-3; 8 bases align to TRBD2. CDR3 length: 16 residues. The germline V gene has CDR1 SGDLS and CDR2 YYNGEE. V dropped 0 bases and J dropped 5; count of bases not matched to a gene: 8. CDR3 nucleotide sequence: TGTGCCAGCAGCGTAGAAAACGGGGGGGCCGGAGATACGCAGTATTTT. It encodes CASSVENGGAGDTQYF.

The rearrangement links TRBV20-1 to TRBJ2-6; TRBD2 might be the D (7 bases). Deletions cut 5 bases from V and 8 bases from J, with 19 bases between. Germline loops: CDR1 DFQATT, CDR2 SNEGSKA (reference sequence). CDR3 length equals 15 residues. The CDR3 region is CSAPLGGGWTNVLTF. The DNA for the CDR3 is TGCAGTGCTCCTTTGGGGGGGGGCTGGACCAACGTCCTGACTTTC.

In this sample, this clonotype turned up many times. V usage is TRBV9 and J usage is TRBJ2-7; D is ambiguous. The CDR3 consists of 14 residues. Germline loops: CDR1 SGDLS, CDR2 YYNGEE. The V and J ends lost 0 bases and 6 bases respectively, with 13 bases between them. The CDR3 nucleotides are TGTGCCAGCAGCGTAGATGGGCCCGAGGCCGAGCAGTACTTC. Its translation: CASSVDGPEAEQYF.

With regard to this clonotype: One junction end disagrees with the germline gene, perhaps due to a read error. The V and J genes are TRBV5-1 and TRBJ2-1, with 9 bases matching TRBD2. CDR3 length: 15 amino acids. Germline V gene sequence: CDR1 SGHRS, CDR2 YFSETQ. The CDR3 is CASSLVRREGNEQFF. In nucleotides, the CDR3 is TGTGCCAGCAGCTTGGTTAGGCGGGAGGGGAATGAGCAGTTCTTC. The whole variable domain, remainder taken from reference TRBV5-1 and TRBJ2-1, is KAGVTQTPRYLIKTRGQQVTLSCSPISGHRSVSWYQQTPGQGLQFLFEYFSETQRNKGNFPGRFSGRQFSNSRSEMNVSTLELGDSALYLCASSLVRREGNEQFFGPGTRLTVL.

This clonotype occurred many times. The chain is built from TRBV29-1 and TRBJ1-5; TRBD1 agrees at 9 bases. The CDR3 contains 13 residues. Germline V gene sequence: CDR1 SQVTM, CDR2 ANQGSEA. V shed 7 bases and J 4 bases; nucleotides not matched to a gene: 5. Here the CDR3 DNA reads TGCAGCGCGGGGACAGGGTGGAATCAGCCCCAGCATTTT. Its protein is CSAGTGWNQPQHF.

The V call is TRBV3-1, the J call TRBJ1-1, with 12 bases fitting TRBD1. With 3 bases clipped from V and 11 bases from J, the junction kept 10 bases outside the gene matches. This CDR3 has 15 residues. CDR1 and CDR2 from the germline V gene are LGHDT and YNNKEL (reference sequence). CDR3: CASSHPGQGAVGAFF. The CDR3 coding sequence is TGTGCCAGCAGCCACCCGGGACAGGGGGCTGTCGGGGCTTTCTTT.

The V gene is TRBV27, the J gene TRBJ1-2, with a tentative D call TRBD1 (5 bases). Germline V gene data show CDR1 as MNHEY and CDR2 as SMNVEV (reference sequence). This CDR3 comprises 14 residues. V was shortened by 3 bases and J by 4 bases, with 12 bases between the two germline ends. The CDR3 nucleotides read TGTGCCAGCAGTTTCTCAGGGATCGGCTATGGCTACACCTTC. Amino acid sequence: CASSFSGIGYGYTF.

This clonotype was seen only a few times. The V call is TRBV11-1, the J call TRBJ1-1; D is undetermined. Germline V gives CDR1 SGHAT, CDR2 FQDESV (reference sequence). Trimming cost V 3 bases and J 0 bases, with 5 bases left between them. The CDR3 extends over 13 amino acids. DNA of the CDR3: TGTGCCAGCAGCTTCGACATGAACACTGAAGCTTTCTTT. This gives the protein CASSFDMNTEAFF.

The rearrangement links TRBV2 to TRBJ1-1; D uncertain. V lost 5 bases and J 0 bases, leaving 13 bases between the germline ends. The CDR3 is 15 residues long. The germline CDR1 and CDR2 sequences are SNHLY and FYNNEI. CDR3 in amino acids: CASSSTLTVNTEAFF. The DNA for the CDR3 is TGTGCCAGCAGTTCCACCTTAACAGTGAACACTGAAGCTTTCTTT. The full variable domain, completed using reference TRBV2 and TRBJ1-1, is EPEVTQTPSHQVTQMGQEVILRCVPISNHLYFYWYRQILGQKVEFLVSFYNNEISEKSEIFDDQFSVERPDGSNFTLKIRSTKLEDSAMYFCASSSTLTVNTEAFFGQGTRLTVV.

This clonotype was counted many times. Here the CDR3 reads CSATTSGGSDTQYF. The CDR3 DNA reads TGCAGTGCTACTACTAGCGGGGGATCAGATACGCAGTATTTT. V is TRBV20-1 and J is TRBJ2-3; the match to TRBD2 covers 11 bases. Germline assignment: CDR1 DFQATT and CDR2 SNEGSKA (reference sequence). There are 14 residues in the CDR3. After removal of 4 bases from V and 4 bases from J, the junction contained 4 bases not matched to a gene.